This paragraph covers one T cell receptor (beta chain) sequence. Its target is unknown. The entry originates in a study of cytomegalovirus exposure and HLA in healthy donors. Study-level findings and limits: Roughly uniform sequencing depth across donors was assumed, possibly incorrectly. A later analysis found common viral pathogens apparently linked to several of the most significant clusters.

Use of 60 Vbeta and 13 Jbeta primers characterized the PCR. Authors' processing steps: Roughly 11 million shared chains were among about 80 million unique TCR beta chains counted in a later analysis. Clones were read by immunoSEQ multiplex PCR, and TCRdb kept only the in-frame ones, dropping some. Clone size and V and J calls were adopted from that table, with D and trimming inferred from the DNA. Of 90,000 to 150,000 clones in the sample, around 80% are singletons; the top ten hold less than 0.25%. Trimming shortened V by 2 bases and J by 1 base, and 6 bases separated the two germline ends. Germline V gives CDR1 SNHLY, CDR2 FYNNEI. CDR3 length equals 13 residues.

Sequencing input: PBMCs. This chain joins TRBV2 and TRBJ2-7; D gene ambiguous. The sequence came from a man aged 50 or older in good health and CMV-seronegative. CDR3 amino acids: CASSETLSYEQYF. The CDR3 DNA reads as TGTGCCAGCAGTGAAACATTGTCCTACGAGCAGTACTTC.